The 27 T cell receptor beta chains presented below share a single source sample, sequenced in a study of graft-versus-host responses after intestinal transplantation. The antigens of these receptors remain unknown. Assay used: immunoSEQ multiplex PCR; TCRdb lists only in-frame clones, some missing. The sample has some 140,000 clones, roughly 92% seen once; the top ten hold about 0.16%. The input for sequencing was unstimulated CD4+ T cells sorted from spleen or lymph node cells, taken before intestinal transplant. All receptors come from a human donor who received an intestinal transplant.

J is TRBJ2-1 and V is TRBV10-3; 13 bases line up with TRBD2. This CDR3 is built from 16 residues. Germline CDR1 and CDR2: ENHRY and SYGVKD. V lost 2 bases, J lost 4 bases, and 2 bases stayed unmatched. The CDR3 sequence: CAISERLAGGYNEQFF. CDR3 bases: TGTGCCATCAGTGAGCGACTAGCGGGGGGTTACAATGAGCAGTTCTTC.

This chain uses TRBV2 with TRBJ2-1; TRBD2 aligns across 12 bases. CDR1 is SNHLY and CDR2 is FYNNEI in the germline V gene. V shed 8 bases and J 8 bases; nucleotides not matched to a gene: 16. CDR3 length: 17 amino acids. CDR3 in amino acids: CASSRLAGGAGEYEQFF. The CDR3 region has the DNA TGTGCCAGCTCGCGTCTAGCGGGGGGGGCAGGGGAGTATGAGCAGTTCTTC.

The chain employs TRBV30 and TRBJ1-1; D ambiguous. Trimming removed 3 bases from V and 1 base from J, with 6 bases in between. Germline V gene lookup returns CDR1 GTSNPN and CDR2 SVGIG (reference sequence). The CDR3 length is 12 residues. The CDR3, as DNA: TGTGCCTGGAGGGGTTCGAACACTGAAGCTTTCTTT. It is translated as CAWRGSNTEAFF. The full variable domain, its missing parts supplied by reference TRBV30 and TRBJ1-1, is SQTIHQWPATLVQPVGSPLSLECTVEGTSNPNLYWYRQAAGRGLQLLFYSVGIGQISSEVPQNLSASRPQDRQFILSSKKLLLSDSGFYLCAWRGSNTEAFFGQGTRLTVV.

The chain uses TRBV20-1 and TRBJ1-2; D not certain. Trimming cost V 6 bases and J 2 bases, with 4 bases left between them. This CDR3 is 10 amino acids long. The germline V gene encodes CDR1 DFQATT and CDR2 SNEGSKA (reference sequence). The CDR3: CSATNYGYTF. In DNA form, the CDR3 reads TGCAGTGCCACCAACTATGGCTACACCTTC.

The chain links TRBV7-9 to TRBJ2-5; D gene uncertain. This CDR3 is built from 15 residues. CDR1 is SEHNR, CDR2 FQNEAQ, per germline (reference sequence). The ends were cut back, 0 bases at V and 2 bases at J, with 10 bases in the middle. CDR3 sequence (DNA): TGTGCCAGCAGCTTAGCTTCCGGGTATCAAGAGACCCAGTACTTC. It specifies CASSLASGYQETQYF.

The chain couples TRBV30 to TRBJ1-1; no clear D gene. V was shortened by 5 bases and J by 11 bases, with 18 bases between the two germline ends. Germline V lookup: CDR1 GTSNPN, CDR2 SVGIG (reference sequence). This CDR3 has 12 residues. Here the CDR3 DNA reads TGTGCCTGGTGGTGCGGTAGGGTCGGGGCTTTCTTT. This encodes CAWWCGRVGAFF.

The rearrangement uses TRBV6-4 and TRBJ2-2; tentatively, D is TRBD1 (7 bases). The V end was cut by 6 bases, the J end by 4 bases, with 15 bases between. Germline values: CDR1 MRHNA, CDR2 SNTAGT. The CDR3 consists of 15 residues. The CDR3 here is CASRGGGGSTGELFF. The CDR3 bases are TGTGCCAGCAGGGGCGGAGGGGGCTCCACCGGGGAGCTGTTTTTT.

The CDR3 spells CASSSRPLDHNEQFF. The CDR3 DNA sequence: TGTGCCAGCAGCTCCCGGCCCCTCGATCACAATGAGCAGTTCTTC. The chain couples TRBV11-1 to TRBJ2-1; D is ambiguous. Trimming took 4 bases from V and 5 from J, leaving 15 bases between them. Per the germline V gene, CDR1 is SGHAT and CDR2 is FQDESV (reference sequence). This CDR3 region has 15 residues.

The gene calls are TRBV5-1 and TRBJ2-6; no definite D call. Trimming stripped 1 base from V and 0 bases from J, with 8 bases between. The CDR3 is 16 amino acids. Germline CDR1 SGHRS, CDR2 YFSETQ. This chain's CDR3 is CASSLRLLSGANVLTF. The CDR3 nucleotides are TGCGCCAGCAGCTTGCGGCTACTCTCTGGGGCCAACGTCCTGACTTTC.

This chain joins TRBV7-6 and TRBJ2-1; TRBD2 agrees at 7 bases. J gave up 7 bases and V 5 bases, and 14 bases lay outside the gene matches. CDR3 length: 16 amino acids. Germline V lookup: CDR1 SGHVS, CDR2 FNYEAQ. In DNA, the CDR3 is TGTGCCAGCAGCATCCTTGGTGGGCGGGGGTTGAATGAGCAGTTCTTC. This translates into CASSILGGRGLNEQFF.

V is TRBV2 and J is TRBJ2-1; TRBD2 might be the D (5 bases). This CDR3 is built from 15 residues. Trimming pared 0 bases from V and 4 bases from J, leaving 10 bases between. Germline lookup yields CDR1 SNHLY and CDR2 FYNNEI. The CDR3 nucleotides are TGTGCCAGCAGTGAAGCGTCGGGGTCTTACAATGAGCAGTTCTTC. Amino acids: CASSEASGSYNEQFF. Variable domain in full (rest from reference TRBV2 and TRBJ2-1): EPEVTQTPSHQVTQMGQEVILRCVPISNHLYFYWYRQILGQKVEFLVSFYNNEISEKSEIFDDQFSVERPDGSNFTLKIRSTKLEDSAMYFCASSEASGSYNEQFFGPGTRLTVL.

The V gene is TRBV9, the J gene TRBJ1-5; 7 nucleotides align to TRBD1. The CDR3 spans 15 residues. The germline V gene encodes CDR1 SGDLS and CDR2 YYNGEE. The ends lost 0 bases at V and 3 bases at J; junction bases unmatched: 3. The CDR3 sequence is CASSVAGGTNQPQHF. CDR3 DNA sequence: TGTGCCAGCAGCGTAGCAGGGGGAACCAATCAGCCCCAGCATTTT.

This clone appeared a few times. The V and J genes are TRBV18 and TRBJ2-3; D is ambiguous. The CDR3 contains 13 residues. Germline V gene data show CDR1 as KGHSH and CDR2 as LQKENI. The V end lost 1 base, the J end lost 1 base, and 3 bases lay between the germline ends. The CDR3 DNA follows: TGTGCCAGCTCACCACAGGGCACAGATACGCAGTATTTT. Protein product: CASSPQGTDTQYF.

The V call is TRBV7-8, the J call TRBJ1-2; 9 bases align to TRBD1. After removal of 5 bases from V and 2 bases from J, the junction contained 3 bases not matched to a gene. CDR1 and CDR2 (germline): SGHVS, FQNEAQ. This CDR3 has 14 amino acids. This chain's CDR3 is CASSRGQGNYGYTF. The CDR3 DNA reads as TGTGCCAGCAGCCGCGGACAGGGGAACTATGGCTACACCTTC.

The chain joins TRBV5-1 to TRBJ2-7; D may be TRBD1 (6 bases). Trimming pared 1 base from V and 5 bases from J, leaving 13 bases between. This CDR3 has 14 residues. Germline values: CDR1 SGHRS, CDR2 YFSETQ. CDR3 loop: CASSLSWGLDEQYF. CDR3 nucleotides: TGCGCCAGCAGCTTGTCCTGGGGGCTGGACGAGCAGTACTTC.

CDR3 sequence: CASSFSEGRAETQYF. The CDR3 nucleotides are TGTGCCAGCAGCTTTAGCGAGGGCAGGGCAGAGACCCAGTACTTC. This chain uses TRBV11-2 with TRBJ2-5, with D possibly being TRBD1 or TRBD2 (5 bases each). The CDR3 loop spans 15 amino acids. Trimming left V 3 bases short and J 4 bases short, with 15 bases between. Looked up from germline, CDR1 is SGHAT and CDR2 is FQNNGV.

The chain recombines TRBV4-1 with TRBJ1-3, with a tentative D call TRBD1 (5 bases). CDR3 size: 15 residues. Trimming pared 0 bases from V and 2 bases from J, leaving 8 bases between. CDR1 and CDR2 (germline): MGHRA, YSYEKL. The CDR3 region is CASSQEGGPGNTIYF. CDR3 in DNA: TGCGCCAGCAGCCAAGAGGGGGGACCTGGAAACACCATATATTTT.

This rearrangement joins TRBV5-4 to TRBJ1-1; D is undetermined. Trimming removed 6 bases at V and 1 base at J, with 13 bases between. Germline V lookup: CDR1 SGHNT, CDR2 YYREEE (reference sequence). The CDR3 loop spans 14 amino acids. The DNA of the CDR3 is TGTGCCAGCACCCCCTTTAGGGCGAACACTGAAGCTTTCTTT. It yields the protein CASTPFRANTEAFF.

Here the CDR3 reads CASSRGSGPLEGGQYF. The CDR3 region has the DNA TGTGCCAGCAGCAGAGGCTCGGGACCGCTGGAGGGGGGGCAGTACTTC. The V gene is TRBV11-3, the J gene TRBJ2-7, with D perhaps being TRBD1 or TRBD2 (6 bases each). V was shortened by 5 bases and J by 9 bases, with 26 bases between the two germline ends. Per germline, CDR1 SGHNT and CDR2 YENEEA. This CDR3 is built from 16 residues.

The chain carries TRBV7-8 and TRBJ1-1; D perhaps matches TRBD1 (5 bases). The CDR3 spans 14 residues. Germline-derived CDR1 and CDR2 are SGHVS and FQNEAQ. V lost 1 base and J 11 bases, leaving 17 bases between the germline ends. The CDR3, as DNA: TGTGCCAGCAGCTTAGGGGGGTCGGGTAGTGGTGCTTTCTTT. Protein: CASSLGGSGSGAFF. The complete variable domain, with remaining parts taken from reference TRBV7-8 and TRBJ1-1, reads GAGVSQSPRYKVAKRGQDVALRCDPISGHVSLFWYQQALGQGPEFLTYFQNEAQLDKSGLPSDRFFAERPEGSVSTLKIQRTQQEDSAVYLCASSLGGSGSGAFFGQGTRLTVV.

This clone appeared once. The rearrangement joins TRBV29-1 to TRBJ1-2, with no clear D. Deletions cut 3 bases from V and 6 bases from J, with 5 bases between. Germline CDR1 SQVTM, CDR2 ANQGSEA. The CDR3 runs to 10 residues. This CDR3 reads CSVEADGYTF. As DNA, the CDR3 is TGCAGCGTTGAGGCGGATGGCTACACCTTC.

This clone came up a few times. This sequence joins TRBV7-9 and TRBJ1-1, with TRBD1 identical over 10 bases. Losses at the gene ends were 5 bases for V and 4 bases for J; bases not matched to a gene: 4. Germline V gives CDR1 SEHNR, CDR2 FQNEAQ (reference sequence). The length of the CDR3 is 14 residues. The DNA for the CDR3 is TGTGCCAGCAGCCGCGGACAGGGGGGCACTGAAGCTTTCTTT. Translated: CASSRGQGGTEAFF.

V usage is TRBV10-3 and J usage is TRBJ2-3, with 11 bases lining up with TRBD2. Per germline, CDR1 ENHRY and CDR2 SYGVKD. Losses at the gene ends were 6 bases for V and 6 bases for J; bases not matched to a gene: 8. CDR3 length equals 15 residues. The CDR3 nucleotides read TGTGCCATCAGGGATAGCGGGGGGGCCGGGGATACGCAGTATTTT. The encoded protein is CAIRDSGGAGDTQYF.

The chain links TRBV6-1 to TRBJ2-5; no firm D call. Trimming shortened V by 10 bases and J by 4 bases, and 4 bases separated the two germline ends. This CDR3 contains 9 residues. Germline loops: CDR1 MNHNS, CDR2 SASEGT. In DNA, the CDR3 is TGTGCCATAGGAGAGACCCAGTACTTC. Translating gives CAIGETQYF.

J is TRBJ1-3 and V is TRBV2, with D possibly matching TRBD1 (5 bases). V shed 11 bases and J shed 0 bases, with 14 bases lying between them. CDR1 and CDR2 from the germline V gene are SNHLY and FYNNEI. CDR3 length equals 14 residues. The CDR3 DNA reads TGTGCCGGCAAACAGGCCCTCTCTGGAAACACCATATATTTT. Translated: CAGKQALSGNTIYF.

The V gene is TRBV19, the J gene TRBJ2-7; D may be TRBD1 (6 bases). V shed 0 bases and J shed 3 bases, with 9 bases lying between them. CDR1 and CDR2 from the germline V gene are LNHDA and SQIVND (reference sequence). This CDR3 contains 14 residues. Here the CDR3 DNA reads TGTGCCAGTAGTATAGATACAGGGTTCTACGAGCAGTACTTC. Translating it yields CASSIDTGFYEQYF.

The chain links TRBV4-1 to TRBJ2-4, with no clear D. Germline CDR1 is MGHRA and CDR2 is YSYEKL. The CDR3 extends over 13 amino acids. Between the trimmed V and J ends, which lost 0 bases and 7 bases, there was a span of 7 bases. CDR3 bases: TGCGCCAGCAGCCAAGAGAGGCTGAACATTCAGTACTTC. The encoded protein is CASSQERLNIQYF.